The clone carrying this T cell receptor beta chain was counted once. Its matching antigen is unknown. The data originate from a study of cytomegalovirus exposure and HLA in healthy donors. Study conclusions and caveats: The authors listed around 150 TCR beta chains as cytomegalovirus-associated.

The PCR employed 60 Vbeta primers together with 13 Jbeta primers. The repertoire was sequenced with immunoSEQ multiplex PCR; TCRdb's copy has only in-frame clones and lacks some. This repertoire shows 80,000 or so clones, roughly 80% found once; its top ten account for approximately 4.5%. The sequenced sample was PBMCs. The receptor comes from a man aged 40-49 years in good health and CMV-seronegative.

This CDR3 reads CASSPPQGAGESYEQYF. The CDR3 DNA reads as TGTGCCAGCAGTCCACCGCAGGGGGCCGGAGAGTCCTACGAGCAGTACTTC. This rearrangement joins TRBV28 to TRBJ2-7; TRBD1 aligns across 8 bases. Germline values: CDR1 MDHEN, CDR2 SYDVKM. This CDR3 comprises 17 residues. V was pared by 5 bases and J by 1 base, with 13 bases of the junction left unmatched. The whole variable domain, filled in from reference TRBV28 and TRBJ2-7, reads DVKVTQSSRYLVKRTGEKVFLECVQDMDHENMFWYRQDPGLGLRLIYFSYDVKMKEKGDIPEGYSVSREKKERFSLILESASTNQTSMYLCASSPPQGAGESYEQYFGPGTRLTVT.